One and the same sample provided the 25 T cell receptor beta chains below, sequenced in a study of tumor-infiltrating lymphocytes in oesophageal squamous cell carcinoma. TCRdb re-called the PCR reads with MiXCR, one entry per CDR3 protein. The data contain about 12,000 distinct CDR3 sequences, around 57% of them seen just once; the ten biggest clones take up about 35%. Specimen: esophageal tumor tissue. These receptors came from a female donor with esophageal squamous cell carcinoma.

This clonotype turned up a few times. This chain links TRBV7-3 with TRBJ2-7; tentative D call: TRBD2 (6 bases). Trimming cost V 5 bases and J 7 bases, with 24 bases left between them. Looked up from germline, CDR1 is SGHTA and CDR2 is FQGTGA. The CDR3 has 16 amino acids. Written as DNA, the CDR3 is TGTGCCAGCAGCCTTTTAGCCGGGAGTGCCTACAATGAGCAGTACTTC. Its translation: CASSLLAGSAYNEQYF.

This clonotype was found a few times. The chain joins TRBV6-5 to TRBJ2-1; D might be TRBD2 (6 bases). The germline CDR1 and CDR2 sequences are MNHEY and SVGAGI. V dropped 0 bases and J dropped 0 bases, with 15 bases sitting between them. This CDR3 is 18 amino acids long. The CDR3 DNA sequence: TGTGCCAGCAGTTACTCGGGACGGGGGAGTAGCTCCTACAATGAGCAGTTCTTC. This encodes CASSYSGRGSSSYNEQFF.

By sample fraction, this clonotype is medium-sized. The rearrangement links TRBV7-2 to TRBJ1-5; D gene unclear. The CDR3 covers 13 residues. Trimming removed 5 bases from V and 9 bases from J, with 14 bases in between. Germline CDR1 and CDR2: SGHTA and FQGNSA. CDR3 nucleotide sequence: TGTGCCAGCAGCCCGCGGCCCGCGGGGCCCCAGCATTTT. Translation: CASSPRPAGPQHF. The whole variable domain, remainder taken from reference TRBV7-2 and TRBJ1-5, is GAGVSQSPSNKVTEKGKDVELRCDPISGHTALYWYRQSLGQGLEFLIYFQGNSAPDKSGLPSDRFSAERTGGSVSTLTIQRTQQEDSAVYLCASSPRPAGPQHFGDGTRLSIL.

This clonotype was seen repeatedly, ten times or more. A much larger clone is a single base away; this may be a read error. The CDR3 nucleotides are TGCGCCAGCAGCCAAGGGACAGGGTACAATGAGCAGTACTTC. Its protein is CASSQGTGYNEQYF. The V and J genes are TRBV4-3 and TRBJ2-5; 8 positions agree with TRBD1. Germline lookup yields CDR1 LGHNA and CDR2 YSLEER. Trimming took 1 base from V and 11 from J; bases not matched to a gene: 9. The CDR3 totals 14 residues.

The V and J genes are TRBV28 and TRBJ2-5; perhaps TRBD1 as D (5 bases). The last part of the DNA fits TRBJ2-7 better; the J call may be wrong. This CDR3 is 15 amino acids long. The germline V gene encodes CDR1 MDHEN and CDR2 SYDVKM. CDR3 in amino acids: CASSSVYQGTGEQYF. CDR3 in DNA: TGTGCCAGCTCATCCGTCTATCAGGGAACGGGCGAGCAGTACTTC.

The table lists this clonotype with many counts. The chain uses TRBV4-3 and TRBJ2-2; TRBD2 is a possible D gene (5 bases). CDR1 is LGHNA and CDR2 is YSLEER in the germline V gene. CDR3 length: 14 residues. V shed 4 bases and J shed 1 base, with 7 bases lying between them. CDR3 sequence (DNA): TGCGCCAGCAGCCTAGGAGGGAACACCGGGGAGCTGTTTTTT. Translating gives CASSLGGNTGELFF.

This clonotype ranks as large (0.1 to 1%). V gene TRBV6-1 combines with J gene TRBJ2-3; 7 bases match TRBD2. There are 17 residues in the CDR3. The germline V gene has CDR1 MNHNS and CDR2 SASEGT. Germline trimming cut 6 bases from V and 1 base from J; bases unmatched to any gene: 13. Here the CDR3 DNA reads TGTGCCAGCAGCCTAATGGTGGTAGCGGGTGGCACAGATACGCAGTATTTT. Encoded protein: CASSLMVVAGGTDTQYF.

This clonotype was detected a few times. The DNA of the CDR3 is TGTGCCAGCAGTTCTCTCATAGCGGGAGCGGGATATGAGCAGTTCTTC. Translating it yields CASSSLIAGAGYEQFF. V usage is TRBV12-3 or TRBV12-4 and J usage is TRBJ2-1; TRBD2 matches at 9 bases. Unmatched junction bases numbered 12, after V lost 4 bases and J lost 8 bases. This CDR3 is 16 amino acids long.

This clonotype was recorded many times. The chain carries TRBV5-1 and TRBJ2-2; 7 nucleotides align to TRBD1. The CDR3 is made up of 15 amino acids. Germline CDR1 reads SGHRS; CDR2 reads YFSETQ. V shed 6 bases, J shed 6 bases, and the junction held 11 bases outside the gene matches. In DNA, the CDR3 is TGCGCCAGCATAGGGGGCGCGGGTCAGGCCGGGGAGCTGTTTTTT. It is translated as CASIGGAGQAGELFF. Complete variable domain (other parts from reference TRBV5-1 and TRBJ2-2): KAGVTQTPRYLIKTRGQQVTLSCSPISGHRSVSWYQQTPGQGLQFLFEYFSETQRNKGNFPGRFSGRQFSNSRSEMNVSTLELGDSALYLCASIGGAGQAGELFFGEGSRLTVL.

Written as DNA, the CDR3 is TGTGCCAGCAGACTAGCCGGAGAGACCCAGTACTTC. Amino acid sequence: CASRLAGETQYF. The chain carries TRBV6-1 and TRBJ2-1, with a tentative D call TRBD2 (6 bases). The J call may be wrong; the DNA end is better matched by TRBJ2-5. CDR1 and CDR2 from the germline V gene are MNHNS and SASEGT. The CDR3 contains 12 residues.

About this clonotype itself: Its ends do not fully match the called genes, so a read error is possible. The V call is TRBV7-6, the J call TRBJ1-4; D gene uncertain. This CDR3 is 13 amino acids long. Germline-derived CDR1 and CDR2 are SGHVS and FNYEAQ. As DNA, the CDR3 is TGTGCCAGCAGTTCAGTTCGGACCGGGGAGCTGTATTTT. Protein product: CASSSVRTGELYF.

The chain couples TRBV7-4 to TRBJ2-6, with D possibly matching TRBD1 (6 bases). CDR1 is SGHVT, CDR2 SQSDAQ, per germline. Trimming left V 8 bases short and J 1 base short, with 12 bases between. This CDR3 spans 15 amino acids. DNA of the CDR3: TGTGCCAGCGGGCTGGGGGCTTCTGGGGCCAACGTCCTGACTTTC. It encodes CASGLGASGANVLTF.

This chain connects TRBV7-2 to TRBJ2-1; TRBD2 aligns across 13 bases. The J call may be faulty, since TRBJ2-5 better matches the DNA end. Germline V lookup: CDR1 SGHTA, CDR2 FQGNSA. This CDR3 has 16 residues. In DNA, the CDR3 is TGTGCCAGCAGCCTCGGACTAGCGGGAGATCAAGAGACCCAGTACTTC. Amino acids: CASSLGLAGDQETQYF.

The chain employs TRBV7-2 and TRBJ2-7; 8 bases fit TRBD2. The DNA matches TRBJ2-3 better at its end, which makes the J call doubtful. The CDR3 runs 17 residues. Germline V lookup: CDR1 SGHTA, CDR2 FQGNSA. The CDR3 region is CASSRRGLAISTDTQYF. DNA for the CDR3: TGTGCCAGCAGCAGACGTGGACTAGCAATTTCCACAGATACGCAGTATTTT.

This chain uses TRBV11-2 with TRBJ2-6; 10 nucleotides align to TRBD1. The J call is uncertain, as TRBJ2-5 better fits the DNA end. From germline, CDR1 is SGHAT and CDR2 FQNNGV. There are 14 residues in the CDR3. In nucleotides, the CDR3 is TGTGCCAGCAGCTGGACAGGGGGGGCGGGGACCCAGTACTTC. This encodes CASSWTGGAGTQYF.

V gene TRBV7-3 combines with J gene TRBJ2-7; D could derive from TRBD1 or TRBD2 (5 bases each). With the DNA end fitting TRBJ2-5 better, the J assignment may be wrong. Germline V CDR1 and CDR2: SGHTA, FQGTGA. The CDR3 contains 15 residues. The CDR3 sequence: CASSFGQARGETQYF. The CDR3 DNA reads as TGTGCCAGCAGCTTCGGGCAGGCGAGGGGAGAGACCCAGTACTTC.

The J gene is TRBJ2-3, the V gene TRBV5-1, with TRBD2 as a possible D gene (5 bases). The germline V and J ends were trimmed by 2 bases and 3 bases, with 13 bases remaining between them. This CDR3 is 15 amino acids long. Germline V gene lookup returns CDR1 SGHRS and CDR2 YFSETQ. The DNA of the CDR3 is TGCGCCAGCAGCTTTGGCGCGCGCGGGACAGATACGCAGTATTTT. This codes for CASSFGARGTDTQYF.

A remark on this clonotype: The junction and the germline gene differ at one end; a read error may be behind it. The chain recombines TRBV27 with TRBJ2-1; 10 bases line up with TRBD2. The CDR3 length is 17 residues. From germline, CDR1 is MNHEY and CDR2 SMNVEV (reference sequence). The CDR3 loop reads CASRGLARVISCNEQFF. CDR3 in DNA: TGTGCCAGCAGGGGACTAGCGCGGGTGATATCCTGCAATGAGCAGTTCTTC.

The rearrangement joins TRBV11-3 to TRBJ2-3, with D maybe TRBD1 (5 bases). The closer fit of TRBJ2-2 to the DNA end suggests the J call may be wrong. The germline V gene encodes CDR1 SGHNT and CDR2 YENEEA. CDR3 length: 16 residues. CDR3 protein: CASSLYQGKGTGELFF. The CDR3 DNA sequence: TGTGCCAGCAGCTTATACCAGGGAAAGGGCACCGGGGAGCTGTTTTTT.

CDR3 bases: TGTGCCAGCAGCTTAGTCTCCGTCCCCGAGCAGTACTTC. This codes for CASSLVSVPEQYF. The genes are TRBV7-2 and TRBJ2-5; D gene unclear. The J call may be faulty, since TRBJ2-7 better matches the DNA end. The CDR3 is 13 residues long. Per germline, CDR1 SGHTA and CDR2 FQGNSA.

The DNA for the CDR3 is TGTGCCAGCAGCCGGAACCCGGGACAGGGATACGACGAGCAGTACTTC. The encoded protein is CASSRNPGQGYDEQYF. The genes are TRBV7-6 and TRBJ2-4, with 9 bases identical to TRBD1. The J call may not be correct, given that the DNA end is closer to TRBJ2-7. Germline CDR1 and CDR2: SGHVS and FNYEAQ. The CDR3 length is 16 residues.

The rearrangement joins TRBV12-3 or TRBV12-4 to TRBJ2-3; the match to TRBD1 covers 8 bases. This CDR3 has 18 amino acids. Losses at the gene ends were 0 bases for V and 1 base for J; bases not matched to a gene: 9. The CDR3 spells CASSLARTGFLGTDTQYF. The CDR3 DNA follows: TGTGCCAGCAGTTTAGCGAGGACAGGGTTTCTAGGCACAGATACGCAGTATTTT.

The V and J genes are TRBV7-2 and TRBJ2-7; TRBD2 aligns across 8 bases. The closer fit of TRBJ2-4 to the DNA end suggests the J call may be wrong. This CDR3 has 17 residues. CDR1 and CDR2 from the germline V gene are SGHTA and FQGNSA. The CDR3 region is CASSFGEAGVTKNIQYF. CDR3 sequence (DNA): TGTGCCAGCAGCTTTGGGGAAGCGGGAGTTACCAAAAACATTCAGTACTTC.

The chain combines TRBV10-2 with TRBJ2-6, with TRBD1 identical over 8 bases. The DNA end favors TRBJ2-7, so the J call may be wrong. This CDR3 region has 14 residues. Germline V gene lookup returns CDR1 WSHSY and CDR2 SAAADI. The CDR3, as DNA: TGCGCCAGCAGTCGACAGGGGTTAATCGGCGAGCAGTACTTC. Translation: CASSRQGLIGEQYF.

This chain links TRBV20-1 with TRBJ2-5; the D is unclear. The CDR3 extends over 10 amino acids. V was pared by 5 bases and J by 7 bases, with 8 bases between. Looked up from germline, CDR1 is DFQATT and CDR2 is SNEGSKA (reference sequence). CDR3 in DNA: TGCAGTGCTTTAAGAGGGACCCAGTACTTC. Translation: CSALRGTQYF.